The source of this TCR beta chain is a study of cytomegalovirus exposure and HLA in healthy donors. The PCR was carried out with 60 Vbeta primers and 13 Jbeta primers. TCRdb's table, derived via immunoSEQ multiplex PCR, lists solely in-frame clones and lacks some. This table has roughly 200,000 clones, over 70% appearing once. Germline CDR1 and CDR2: MNHEY and SVGAGI. After removal of 2 bases from V and 9 bases from J, the junction contained 6 bases not matched to a gene. CDR3 size: 14 residues. This clone occurred once. No antigen is known for it. Overall study results and limits: Exclusion as indistinguishable affected some V segments, including TRBV6-2 and TRBV6-3. In a later analysis, a missense DCLRE1C variant was linked to TCR beta V- and J-gene trimming. The presence/absence work took it that sequencing depth was about the same across donors. Rarity characterized most TCR sequences, yet some public TCRs appeared in many donors.

This chain joins TRBV6-5 and TRBJ2-1; 8 nucleotides align to TRBD2. Sequencing was carried out using PBMCs. The TCR sequence derives from a man aged 30-40 years in good health and CMV-seronegative. CDR3 nucleotides: TGTGCCAGCAGTTACGGTCGGGGGGGCTTTGAGCAGTTCTTC. This gives the protein CASSYGRGGFEQFF.